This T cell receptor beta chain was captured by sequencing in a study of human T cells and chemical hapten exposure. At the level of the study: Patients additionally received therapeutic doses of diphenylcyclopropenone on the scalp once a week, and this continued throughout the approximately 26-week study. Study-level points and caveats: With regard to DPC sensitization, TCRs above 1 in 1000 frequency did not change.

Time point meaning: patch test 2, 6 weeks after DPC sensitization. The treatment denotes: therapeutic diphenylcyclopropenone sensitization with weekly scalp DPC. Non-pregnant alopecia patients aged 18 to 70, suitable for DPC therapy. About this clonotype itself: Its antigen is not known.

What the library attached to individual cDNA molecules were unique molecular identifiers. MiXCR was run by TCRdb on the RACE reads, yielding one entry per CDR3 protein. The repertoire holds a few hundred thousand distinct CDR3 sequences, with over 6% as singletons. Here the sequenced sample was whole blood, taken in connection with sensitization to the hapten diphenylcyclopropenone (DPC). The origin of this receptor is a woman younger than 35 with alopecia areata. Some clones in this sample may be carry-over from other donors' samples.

The CDR3 nucleotides read TGTGCCAGCAGCCCCCGGGACAGGAGTAGAGAGACCCAGTACTTC. The encoded protein is CASSPRDRSRETQYF. V is TRBV21-1 and J is TRBJ2-5; TRBD1, the D gene given by the table, was not confirmed from the DNA. TRBV21-1 has pseudogene status. CDR3 length equals 15 residues.